Below are 17 T cell receptor beta chains sequenced from a single sample in a study of molecular identifiers for immune sequencing clone quantification. Via MiXCR, TCRdb re-called the PCR reads, giving one row per CDR3 protein. The sample has hundreds of thousands of distinct CDR3 sequences, less than 30% seen once. The sequenced sample was naive CD8+ T cells from blood, with Jurkat cell RNA spiked in. The sample's subset: FACS-sorted CD8+CD4-CCR7+CD45RA+ naive T cells. The receptor set was obtained from a human donor in good health. Some libraries in this study had Jurkat cell RNA spiked in.

This clonotype has a count of ten or more. The V and J genes are TRBV6-5 and TRBJ2-5; possible D gene TRBD2, 6 bases. V was pared by 1 base and J by 0 bases, with 6 bases between. The CDR3 loop spans 14 amino acids. The germline CDR1 and CDR2 sequences are MNHEY and SVGAGI. CDR3 nucleotide sequence: TGTGCCAGCAGTTACTGGGGGGACCAAGAGACCCAGTACTTC. It codes for CASSYWGDQETQYF.

The chain is built from TRBV3-1 and TRBJ2-3; TRBD2 aligns across 7 bases. CDR1 is LGHDT, CDR2 YNNKEL, per germline (reference sequence). V lost 0 bases and J lost 2; bases outside the gene matches: 11. The length of the CDR3 is 18 residues. The CDR3 DNA follows: TGTGCCAGCAGCCAAGATGGATTGGGCGGGAGCGCCACAGATACGCAGTATTTT. It yields the protein CASSQDGLGGSATDTQYF.

As concerns this clonotype: This clone may be a read error of a much larger clone one base away. CDR3 residues: CASSHEVGNEQFF. The CDR3, as DNA: TGTGCCAGCAGCCACGAGGTCGGTAACGAGCAGTTCTTC. The rearrangement joins TRBV7-9 to TRBJ2-1; no clear D gene. CDR3 length: 13 residues. CDR1 and CDR2 from the germline V gene are SEHNR and FQNEAQ (reference sequence). The ends were cut back, 5 bases at V and 10 bases at J, with 15 bases in the middle.

Worth noting for this clonotype: The germline gene is not matched at one end of the junction; a read error may be the cause. CDR3 sequence: CASGVGTASTGTQYF. The CDR3 DNA reads TGTGCCAGCGGCGTAGGGACAGCTAGCACAGGTACGCAGTATTTT. J is TRBJ2-3 and V is TRBV9, with 7 nucleotides matching TRBD1. Germline V lookup: CDR1 SGDLS, CDR2 YYNGEE. This CDR3 comprises 15 residues.

This clonotype was counted many times. The V gene is TRBV20-1, the J gene TRBJ2-7, with 10 bases lining up with TRBD2. This CDR3 contains 15 residues. After removal of 2 bases from V and 3 bases from J, the junction contained 7 bases not matched to a gene. The germline CDR1 and CDR2 sequences are DFQATT and SNEGSKA (reference sequence). The CDR3 loop reads CSARSVAGGSYEQYF. DNA for the CDR3: TGCAGTGCTAGATCCGTAGCGGGAGGTAGCTACGAGCAGTACTTC.

This clonotype was seen a few times. J is TRBJ1-2 and V is TRBV5-8; no firm D call. Germline loops: CDR1 SGHTS, CDR2 YDEGEE. The CDR3 contains 14 residues. V lost 0 bases and J 8 bases, leaving 14 bases between the germline ends. This chain's CDR3 is CASSLALEGRGYTF. In DNA, the CDR3 is TGTGCCAGCAGCTTGGCTCTAGAGGGCCGAGGCTACACCTTC.

This clonotype appeared many times. J is TRBJ1-4 and V is TRBV7-9; perhaps TRBD1 as D (5 bases). With 5 bases removed from V and 3 bases from J, the gap between germline ends came to 10 bases. Germline-derived CDR1 and CDR2 are SEHNR and FQNEAQ (reference sequence). The length of the CDR3 is 14 residues. CDR3 DNA: TGTGCCAGCAGCCATAGGGGATCTAATGAAAAACTGTTTTTT. It is translated as CASSHRGSNEKLFF. The whole variable domain, remainder taken from reference TRBV7-9 and TRBJ1-4, is DTGVSQNPRHKITKRGQNVTFRCDPISEHNRLYWYRQTLGQGPEFLTYFQNEAQLEKSRLLSDRFSAERPKGSFSTLEIQRTEQGDSAMYLCASSHRGSNEKLFFGSGTQLSVL.

This clonotype was detected once. This may stem from a read error, because a much larger clone lies one nucleotide away. The rearrangement joins TRBV7-9 to TRBJ2-7; 10 nucleotides line up with TRBD1. Germline V gives CDR1 SEHNR, CDR2 FQNEAQ (reference sequence). CDR3 length: 15 amino acids. The CDR3 nucleotides are TGTACCAGCAGCGAGACGGGACAGGGGTATCCCCAGGAGTACTTC. This translates into CTSSETGQGYPQEYF.

In regard to this clonotype: This may arise from a read error, as a much more abundant clone is one base away. The chain couples TRBV4-3 to TRBJ1-1, with TRBD1 as a possible D gene (5 bases). Trimming cost V 0 bases and J 8 bases, with 25 bases left between them. CDR1 and CDR2 (germline): LGHNA, YSLEER. The CDR3 runs 18 residues. The CDR3 region is CASSQDLQGSFIHFEAFF. CDR3 coding DNA: TGCGCCAGCAGCCAAGATTTGCAGGGTTCCTTTATCCACTTCGAAGCTTTCTTT.

This clonotype was detected ten times or more. The chain combines TRBV13 with TRBJ1-1; D unclear. V lost 2 bases to trimming and J lost 11 bases, with 18 bases between them. The CDR3 totals 14 residues. Germline CDR1 PRHDT, CDR2 FYEKMQ (reference sequence). CDR3 coding DNA: TGTGCCAGCAGCTTATGGCAGCGCAGGCCCGGGGCTTTCTTT. It is translated as CASSLWQRRPGAFF.

This chain connects TRBV10-3 to TRBJ2-6; a possible D gene is TRBD1 (5 bases). Trimming left V 7 bases short and J 0 bases short, with 16 bases between. The CDR3 is 17 residues long. In germline, CDR1 is ENHRY, CDR2 SYGVKD. The DNA for the CDR3 is TGTGCCATCACTAAGACAGTGTTCCTCTCTGGGGCCAACGTCCTGACTTTC. Protein: CAITKTVFLSGANVLTF.

This clonotype was counted ten times or more. The chain links TRBV3-1 to TRBJ2-7; 8 bases match TRBD2. The CDR3 contains 16 residues. Losses at the gene ends were 3 bases for V and 3 bases for J; bases not matched to a gene: 10. Germline V gene lookup returns CDR1 LGHDT and CDR2 YNNKEL (reference sequence). The CDR3 reads CASSQRHGLAHYEQYF. DNA of the CDR3: TGTGCCAGCAGCCAGAGGCACGGACTAGCTCACTACGAGCAGTACTTC.

As concerns this clonotype: This sequence may be a read error, since a much larger clone differs from it by one base. The chain uses TRBV7-6 and TRBJ1-2, with 10 bases that match TRBD1. This CDR3 region has 15 residues. Germline V gene sequence: CDR1 SGHVS, CDR2 FNYEAQ. The junction had 5 bases not matched to a gene; V was cut back by 5 bases and J by 2 bases. The CDR3 DNA follows: TGTGCCAGCAGCCCACGGGACAGGGGAAACTATGGCTACACCTTC. Translated, it gives CASSPRDRGNYGYTF.

About this clonotype itself: A much larger clonotype is one base distant, so this may be a read error. The rearrangement links TRBV20-1 to TRBJ2-7; tentative D call: TRBD1 (6 bases). Between the trimmed V and J ends, which lost 1 base and 3 bases, there was a span of 10 bases. Germline V gene lookup returns CDR1 DFQATT and CDR2 SNEGSKA (reference sequence). This CDR3 is 13 amino acids long. The DNA for the CDR3 is TGCAGTGCTAGAGCCCAGGGGTACTACGAGCAGTACTTC. The encoded protein is CSARAQGYYEQYF.

The count of this clonotype is one. This chain connects TRBV25-1 to TRBJ1-1; D remains unclear. V was pared by 3 bases and J by 4 bases, with 12 bases between. Germline V gives CDR1 MGHDK, CDR2 SYGVNS. The CDR3 loop spans 14 amino acids. This CDR3 reads CASSDREGPTEAFF. The DNA for the CDR3 is TGTGCCAGCAGTGATCGGGAGGGCCCCACTGAAGCTTTCTTT. The full variable domain, completed using reference TRBV25-1 and TRBJ1-1, is EADIYQTPRYLVIGTGKKITLECSQTMGHDKMYWYQQDPGMELHLIHYSYGVNSTEKGDLSSESTVSRIRTEHFPLTLESARPSHTSQYLCASSDREGPTEAFFGQGTRLTVV.

This clonotype was observed at least ten times. The chain recombines TRBV6-5 with TRBJ2-3; TRBD2 matches 10 bases. The CDR3 covers 16 residues. Trimming at V came to 7 bases and at J to 5 bases, leaving 12 bases not matched to a gene. The germline V gene encodes CDR1 MNHEY and CDR2 SVGAGI. The CDR3 DNA reads as TGTGCCAGCAATGAAGTACTAGCGGGAAATGTAGATACGCAGTATTTT. This sequence encodes CASNEVLAGNVDTQYF.

This chain joins TRBV6-5 and TRBJ2-1, with D unresolved. V lost 0 bases, J lost 6 bases, and 15 bases lay in between. This CDR3 region has 16 residues. Germline assignment: CDR1 MNHEY and CDR2 SVGAGI. The CDR3, as DNA: TGTGCCAGCAGTTACTCTTCATTCGTGACCCGCAATGAGCAGTTCTTC. This sequence encodes CASSYSSFVTRNEQFF.